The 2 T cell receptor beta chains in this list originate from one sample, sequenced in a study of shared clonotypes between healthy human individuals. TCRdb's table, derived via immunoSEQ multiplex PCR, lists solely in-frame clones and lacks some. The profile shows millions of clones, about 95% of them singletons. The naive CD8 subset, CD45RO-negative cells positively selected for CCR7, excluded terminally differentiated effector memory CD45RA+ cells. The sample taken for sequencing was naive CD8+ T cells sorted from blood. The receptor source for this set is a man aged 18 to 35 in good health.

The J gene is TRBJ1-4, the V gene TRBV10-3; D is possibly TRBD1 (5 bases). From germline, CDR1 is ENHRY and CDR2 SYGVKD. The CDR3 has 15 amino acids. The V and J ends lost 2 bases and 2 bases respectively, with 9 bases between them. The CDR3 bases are TGTGCCATCAGTGAGGAGGGGTCGACTAATGAAAAACTGTTTTTT. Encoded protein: CAISEEGSTNEKLFF.

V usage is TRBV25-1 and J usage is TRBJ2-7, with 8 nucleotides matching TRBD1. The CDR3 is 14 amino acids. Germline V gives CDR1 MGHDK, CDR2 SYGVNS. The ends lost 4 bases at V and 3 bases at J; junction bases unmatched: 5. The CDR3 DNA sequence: TGTGCCAGCAGTGGGGGGGACAGGCACTACGAGCAGTACTTC. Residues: CASSGGDRHYEQYF.